The source of this T cell receptor beta chain is a study of T cells in localized non-small cell lung cancer (dated by TCRdb to the early 2020s). Some background on the complete study: The study analyzed T cell repertoires of about 230 early-stage NSCLC patients, comparing tumors and uninvolved tumor-adjacent lungs. All 250 or so NSCLC patients in the cohort were treatment-naive and had localized lung tumors that were resected. The mean age of the NSCLC patients was about 64 years, with 120 to 150 men and 85 to 110 women.

Comments on this clone: Which antigen it targets is not known. No much larger clone exists at a distance of one base, and base qualities are not known.

Trimming at the junction amounts to 1 base on V and 2 bases on J, and the germline ends lie 12 bases apart. CDR3 length: 15 amino acids, cysteine to phenylalanine. Just the 45-base CDR3 DNA is kept, in frame starting at base 1. The germline V gene provides CDR1 SGHRS and CDR2 YFSETQ. At diagnosis, peripheral blood, uninvolved tumor-adjacent lung and tumor were collected and were preserved as a mix of fresh-frozen and FFPE material. For TCR repertoire profiling, blood samples were analyzed as peripheral blood mononuclear cells. Paper-wide results and their limitations: A median of around 62 of the top 100 tumor clones turned up in the paired uninvolved adjacent lung, and 25 to 35 of those clones also ranked among the top 100 of that same adjacent lung. Uninvolved tumor-adjacent lung showed the highest T cell clonality, higher than tumor, which suggests more focused antigenic responses in the uninvolved tumor-adjacent lung. Because multi-region sequencing of the tumors was not done, intratumor heterogeneity could not be ruled out. Longer overall survival was associated with higher blood T cell density, whereas shorter survival was associated with higher adjacent-lung clonality. Since the design was exploratory, TCR variables were selected using unadjusted p-values with no false-discovery rate correction.

TCR beta CDR3 regions were sequenced from DNA using the immunoSEQ Assay. The authors' analysis ran thus. T cell density was computed as TCR beta template counts normalized to usable DNA estimated by amplifying housekeeping genes. The preseqR package was used to estimate richness by extrapolating to 400,000 templates for PBMC samples and to 120,000 templates for tissue samples. Clonality was calculated as one minus Pielou's evenness. Tissue-enriched TCRs were identified by differential abundance testing using productive amino-acid clonotypes, minimum total count 5 and alpha 0.1. Repertoire overlap between compartments was quantified with the Jaccard Index and Morisita Overlap Index. GLIPH clustered TCR beta CDR3s with public tetramer-defined viral CDR3s; viral motifs required at least three viral sequences plus V-gene enrichment. The immuneACCESS repertoire file appears here via TCRdb, limited to in-frame rearrangements. These files lack a portion of the clones; in checked studies, under half of the deficit traces to unresolved V genes, and the cause of the others is not known. From that table come the V and J calls and clone size; the DNA was used to work out D and trimming. Recorded for this sample are about 24,000 clones; 86% of them occurred a single time. The ten largest clones take up approximately 6.3% of the sample.

The TCR sequence derives from a male donor at least 60 years old with stage II squamous cell lung carcinoma. The source was peripheral blood, collected before any cancer treatment. The sequence joins TRBV5-1 to TRBJ1-1, with no reliable assignment of the D segment. The DNA sequence reads TGCGCCAGCAGCTTGTGGGGAGAAGTTAACACTGAAGCTTTCTTT. Its protein is CASSLWGEVNTEAFF. Where the CDR3 stops, the reference TRBV5-1 and TRBJ1-1 genes take over; the full variable domain is KAGVTQTPRYLIKTRGQQVTLSCSPISGHRSVSWYQQTPGQGLQFLFEYFSETQRNKGNFPGRFSGRQFSNSRSEMNVSTLELGDSALYLCASSLWGEVNTEAFFGQGTRLTVV.